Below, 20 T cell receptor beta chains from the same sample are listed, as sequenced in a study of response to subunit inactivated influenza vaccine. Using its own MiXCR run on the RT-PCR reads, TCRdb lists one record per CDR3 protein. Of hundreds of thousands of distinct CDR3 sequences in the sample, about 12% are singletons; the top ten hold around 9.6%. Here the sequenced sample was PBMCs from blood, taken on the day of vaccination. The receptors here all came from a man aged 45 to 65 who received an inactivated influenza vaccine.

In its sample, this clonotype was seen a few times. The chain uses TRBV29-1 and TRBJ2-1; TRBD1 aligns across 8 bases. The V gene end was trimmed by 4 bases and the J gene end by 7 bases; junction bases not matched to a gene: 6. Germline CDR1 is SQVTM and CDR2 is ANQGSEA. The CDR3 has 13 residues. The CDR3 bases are TGCAGCGTTGGGAGACAGGGGCGGAATGAGCAGTTCTTC. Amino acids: CSVGRQGRNEQFF.

Written as DNA, the CDR3 is TGCAGTGCCTCCAAGTTAGCCAAAAACATTCAGTACTTC. Translation: CSASKLAKNIQYF. The chain uses TRBV20-1 and TRBJ2-4; D gene unclear. The ends were cut back, 6 bases at V and 0 bases at J, with 9 bases in the middle. This CDR3 is built from 13 residues. The germline V gene has CDR1 DFQATT and CDR2 SNEGSKA (reference sequence).

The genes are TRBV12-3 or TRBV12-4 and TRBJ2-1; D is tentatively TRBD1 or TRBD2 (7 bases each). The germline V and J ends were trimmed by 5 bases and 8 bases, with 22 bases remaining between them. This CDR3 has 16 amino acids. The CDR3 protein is CASSPPGGVLNDEQFF. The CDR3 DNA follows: TGTGCCAGCAGTCCCCCAGGGGGGGTCCTGAATGATGAGCAGTTCTTC.

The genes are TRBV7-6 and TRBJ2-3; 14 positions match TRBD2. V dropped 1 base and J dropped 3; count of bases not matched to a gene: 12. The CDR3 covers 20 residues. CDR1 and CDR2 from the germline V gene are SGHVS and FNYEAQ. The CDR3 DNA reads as TGTGCCAGCAGCTTAGACCTCGACCAGGGACTAGCGGGAGATACAGATACGCAGTATTTT. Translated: CASSLDLDQGLAGDTDTQYF.

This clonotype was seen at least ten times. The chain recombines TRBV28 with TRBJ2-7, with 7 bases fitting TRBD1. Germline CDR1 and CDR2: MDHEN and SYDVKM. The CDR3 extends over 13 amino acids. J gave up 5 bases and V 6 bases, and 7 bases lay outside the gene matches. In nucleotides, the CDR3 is TGTGCCAGCAGGTTAGAGGGGGCCCACGAGCAGTACTTC. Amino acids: CASRLEGAHEQYF.

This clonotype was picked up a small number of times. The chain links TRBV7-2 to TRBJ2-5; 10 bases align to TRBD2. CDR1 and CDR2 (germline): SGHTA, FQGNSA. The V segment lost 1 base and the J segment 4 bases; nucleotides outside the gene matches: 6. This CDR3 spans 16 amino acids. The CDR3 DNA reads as TGTGCCAGCAGCTTAGTTTCACTAGCGGGAATAGAGACCCAGTACTTC. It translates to CASSLVSLAGIETQYF.

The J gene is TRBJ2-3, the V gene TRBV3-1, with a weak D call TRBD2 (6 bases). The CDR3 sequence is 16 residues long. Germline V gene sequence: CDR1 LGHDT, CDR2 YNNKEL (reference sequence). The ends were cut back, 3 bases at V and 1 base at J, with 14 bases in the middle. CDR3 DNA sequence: TGTGCCAGCAGCCATAACAAGGGGACTGGCACAGATACGCAGTATTTT. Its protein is CASSHNKGTGTDTQYF.

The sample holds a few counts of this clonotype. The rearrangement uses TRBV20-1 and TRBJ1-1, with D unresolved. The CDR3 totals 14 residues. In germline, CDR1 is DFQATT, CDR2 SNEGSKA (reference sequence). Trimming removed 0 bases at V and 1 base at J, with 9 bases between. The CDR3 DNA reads TGCAGTGCTAGAGAATCGACACCGAACACTGAAGCTTTCTTT. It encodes CSARESTPNTEAFF.

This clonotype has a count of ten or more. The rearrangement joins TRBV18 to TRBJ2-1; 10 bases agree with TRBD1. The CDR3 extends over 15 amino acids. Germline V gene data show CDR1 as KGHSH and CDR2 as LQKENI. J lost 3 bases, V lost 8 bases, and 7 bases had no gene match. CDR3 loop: CASHQDRGLYNEQFF. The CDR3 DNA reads TGTGCCAGCCACCAAGACAGGGGGCTCTACAATGAGCAGTTCTTC. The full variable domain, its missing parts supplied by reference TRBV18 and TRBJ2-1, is NAGVMQNPRHLVRRRGQEARLRCSPMKGHSHVYWYRQLPEEGLKFMVYLQKENIIDESGMPKERFSAEFPKEGPSILRIQQVVRGDSAAYFCASHQDRGLYNEQFFGPGTRLTVL.

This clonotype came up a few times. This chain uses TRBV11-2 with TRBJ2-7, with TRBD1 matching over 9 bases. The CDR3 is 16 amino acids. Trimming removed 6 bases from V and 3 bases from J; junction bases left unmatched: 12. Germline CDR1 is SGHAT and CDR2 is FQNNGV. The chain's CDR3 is CASRQWGTGSFYEQYF. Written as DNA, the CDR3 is TGTGCCAGCAGACAATGGGGGACAGGGAGTTTCTACGAGCAGTACTTC.

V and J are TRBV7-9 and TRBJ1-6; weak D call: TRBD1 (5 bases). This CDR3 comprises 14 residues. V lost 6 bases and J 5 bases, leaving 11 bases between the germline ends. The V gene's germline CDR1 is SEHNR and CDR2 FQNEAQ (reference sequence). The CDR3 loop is CASRPQADNSPLHF. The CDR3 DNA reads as TGTGCCAGCAGACCACAGGCCGATAATTCACCCCTCCACTTT.

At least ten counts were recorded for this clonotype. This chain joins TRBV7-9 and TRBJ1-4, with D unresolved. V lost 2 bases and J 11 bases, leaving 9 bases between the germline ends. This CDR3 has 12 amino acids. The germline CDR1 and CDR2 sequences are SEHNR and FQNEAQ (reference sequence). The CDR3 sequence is CASSLPGNKLFF. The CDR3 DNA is TGTGCCAGCAGCTTACCTGGGAATAAACTGTTTTTT.

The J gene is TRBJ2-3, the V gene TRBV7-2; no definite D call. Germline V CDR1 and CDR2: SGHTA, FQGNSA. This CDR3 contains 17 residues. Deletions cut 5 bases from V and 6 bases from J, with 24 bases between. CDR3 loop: CASSPYLTHRVRDTQYF. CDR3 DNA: TGTGCCAGCAGCCCCTATCTGACTCACAGAGTTCGCGATACGCAGTATTTT.

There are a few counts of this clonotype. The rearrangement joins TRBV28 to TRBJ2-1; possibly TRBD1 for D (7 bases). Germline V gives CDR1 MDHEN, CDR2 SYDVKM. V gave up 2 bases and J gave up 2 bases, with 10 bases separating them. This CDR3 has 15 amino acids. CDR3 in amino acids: CASSLGGTAYNEQFF. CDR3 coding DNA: TGTGCCAGCAGTTTAGGCGGGACAGCCTACAATGAGCAGTTCTTC.

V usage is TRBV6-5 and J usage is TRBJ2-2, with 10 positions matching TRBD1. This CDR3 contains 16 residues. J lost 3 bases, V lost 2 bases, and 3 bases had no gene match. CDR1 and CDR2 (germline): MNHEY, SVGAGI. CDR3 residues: CASSYGTGVYTGELFF. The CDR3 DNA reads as TGTGCCAGCAGTTACGGGACAGGGGTGTACACCGGGGAGCTGTTTTTT.

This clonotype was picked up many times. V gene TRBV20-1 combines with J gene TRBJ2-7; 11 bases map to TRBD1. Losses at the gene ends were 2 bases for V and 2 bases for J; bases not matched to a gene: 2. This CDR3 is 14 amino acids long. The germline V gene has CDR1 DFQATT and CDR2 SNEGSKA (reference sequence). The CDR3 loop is CSARSGQGAYEQYF. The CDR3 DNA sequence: TGCAGTGCTAGATCGGGACAGGGGGCCTACGAGCAGTACTTC.

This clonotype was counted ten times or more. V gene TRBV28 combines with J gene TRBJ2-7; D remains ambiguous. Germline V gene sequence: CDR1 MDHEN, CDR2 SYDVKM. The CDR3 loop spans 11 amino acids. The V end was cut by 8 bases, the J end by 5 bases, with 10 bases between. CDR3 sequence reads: CASCEVNEQYF. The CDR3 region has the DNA TGTGCCAGCTGTGAGGTTAACGAGCAGTACTTC. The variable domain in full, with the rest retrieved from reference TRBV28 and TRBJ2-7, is DVKVTQSSRYLVKRTGEKVFLECVQDMDHENMFWYRQDPGLGLRLIYFSYDVKMKEKGDIPEGYSVSREKKERFSLILESASTNQTSMYLCASCEVNEQYFGPGTRLTVT.

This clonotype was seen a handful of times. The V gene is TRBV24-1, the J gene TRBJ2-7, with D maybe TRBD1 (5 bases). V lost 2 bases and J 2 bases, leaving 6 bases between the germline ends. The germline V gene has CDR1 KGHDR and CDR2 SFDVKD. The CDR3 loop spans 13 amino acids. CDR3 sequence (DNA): TGTGCCACCAGTGATTCGGACACCTACGAGCAGTACTTC. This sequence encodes CATSDSDTYEQYF.

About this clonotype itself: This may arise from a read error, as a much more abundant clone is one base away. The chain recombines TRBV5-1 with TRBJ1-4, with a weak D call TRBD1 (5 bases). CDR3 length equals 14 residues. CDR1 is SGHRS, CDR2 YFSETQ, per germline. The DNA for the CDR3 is TGCGCCAGCAGCTTGGACAGGAGCAATGAAAGACTGTTTTTT. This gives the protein CASSLDRSNERLFF.

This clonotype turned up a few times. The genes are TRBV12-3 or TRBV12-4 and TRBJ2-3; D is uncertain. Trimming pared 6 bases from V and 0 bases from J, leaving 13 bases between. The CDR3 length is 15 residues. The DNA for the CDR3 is TGTGCCAGCAGCAAAATTTTCATTAGCACAGATACGCAGTATTTT. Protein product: CASSKIFISTDTQYF.